The 16 T cell receptor beta chains presented below share a single source sample, sequenced in a study of regulatory T cells in long-lasting Graves disease. Researchers made TCR beta libraries by using iRepertoire HTBI primers and running Arm-PCR on CDR3 regions. TCRdb re-called the multiplex PCR reads with MiXCR, one entry per CDR3 protein. The data contain more than 450,000 distinct CDR3 sequences, 16% of them singletons. Regarding time point: newly diagnosed GD, antithyroid drugs for less than 3 months. From PBMCs, RNA was extracted and then used to make the TCR library. The same specimen was also included in a second study, on T cells in Graves' hyperthyroidism and ophthalmopathy.

This specimen consisted of peripheral blood mononuclear cells (PBMCs), obtained at new diagnosis, from a patient treated with antithyroid drugs. The receptors were sampled from a man in his forties or fifties with Graves disease.

The chain recombines TRBV20-1 with TRBJ1-1; no firm D call. The CDR3 length is 15 residues. Germline V gene data show CDR1 as DFQATT and CDR2 as SNEGSKA (reference sequence). Trimming shortened V by 1 base and J by 2 bases, and 14 bases separated the two germline ends. CDR3: CSARAEPALNTEAFF. In nucleotides, the CDR3 is TGCAGTGCTAGAGCTGAACCGGCTTTAAACACTGAAGCTTTCTTT.

This clonotype occurred many times. J is TRBJ2-7 and V is TRBV7-9; 9 nucleotides match TRBD2. The ends lost 3 bases at V and 2 bases at J; junction bases unmatched: 8. CDR1 is SEHNR and CDR2 is FQNEAQ in the germline V gene (reference sequence). This CDR3 contains 16 residues. CDR3 in DNA: TGTGCCAGCAGCTTCTTCGGACTAGCGTCGACCTACGAGCAGTACTTC. Its protein product is CASSFFGLASTYEQYF.

This clonotype was seen many times. The rearrangement joins TRBV28 to TRBJ2-7; D remains unclear. The CDR3 has 12 amino acids. Trimming left V 6 bases short and J 2 bases short, with 8 bases between. CDR1 and CDR2 (germline): MDHEN, SYDVKM. DNA for the CDR3: TGTGCCAGCAGCCGGACGGCCTACGAGCAGTACTTC. It is translated as CASSRTAYEQYF.

In regard to this clonotype: A much larger clone differs from this one at a single base, so this may be a read error. The V and J genes are TRBV7-2 and TRBJ1-2; D not resolved. This CDR3 is built from 12 residues. Per germline, CDR1 SGHTA and CDR2 FQGNSA. V lost 0 bases and J 9 bases, leaving 8 bases between the germline ends. Here the CDR3 DNA reads TGTGCCAGCAGCTTAGCTAATCGAAGCTACACCTTC. Translation: CASSLANRSYTF.

This clonotype was observed at least ten times. This chain links TRBV7-8 with TRBJ2-3; perhaps D is TRBD1 or TRBD2 (5 bases each). Germline V gives CDR1 SGHVS, CDR2 FQNEAQ. This CDR3 spans 17 amino acids. V was pared by 1 base and J by 3 bases, with 17 bases between. CDR3 in amino acids: CASSLDRGGWGTDTQYF. CDR3 DNA sequence: TGTGCCAGCAGCTTAGATCGCGGTGGGTGGGGGACAGATACGCAGTATTTT.

This clonotype was counted many times. J is TRBJ1-3 and V is TRBV3-1; D is possibly TRBD1 (6 bases). Germline V CDR1 and CDR2: LGHDT, YNNKEL (reference sequence). The length of the CDR3 is 15 residues. V lost 0 bases, J lost 2 bases, and 8 bases lay in between. The CDR3 DNA is TGTGCCAGCAGCCAAGAAAGGGGGACTGGAAACACCATATATTTT. This gives the protein CASSQERGTGNTIYF.

This chain uses TRBV6-1 with TRBJ2-7; D is undetermined. Between the trimmed V and J ends, which lost 6 bases and 2 bases, there was a span of 17 bases. Germline V gives CDR1 MNHNS, CDR2 SASEGT. This CDR3 comprises 15 residues. The CDR3 sequence: CASSHPSGRPYEQYF. DNA for the CDR3: TGTGCCAGCAGCCACCCCTCTGGTCGACCCTACGAGCAGTACTTC.

The chain has TRBV5-1 and TRBJ2-1; D may be TRBD2 (6 bases). V lost 0 bases and J lost 8, with 12 bases in between. The CDR3 sequence is 14 residues long. Per germline, CDR1 SGHRS and CDR2 YFSETQ. The CDR3 protein is CASSLVGLPDEQFF. CDR3 DNA: TGCGCCAGCAGCTTGGTGGGACTGCCGGATGAGCAGTTCTTC.

Only a few counts were recorded for this clonotype. The chain carries TRBV7-8 and TRBJ2-7, with 9 bases that match TRBD2. The CDR3 has 16 amino acids. V was clipped by 4 bases and J by 3 bases; unmatched bases: 10. Germline lookup yields CDR1 SGHVS and CDR2 FQNEAQ. CDR3 sequence (DNA): TGTGCCAGCAGCTCTCGGGGTAGCGGGAGTCTCTACGAGCAGTACTTC. It codes for CASSSRGSGSLYEQYF.

V and J are TRBV19 and TRBJ2-7; 7 positions match TRBD2. CDR1 and CDR2 from the germline V gene are LNHDA and SQIVND (reference sequence). The length of the CDR3 is 14 residues. J lost 0 bases, V lost 4 bases, and 3 bases had no gene match. CDR3 loop: CASSTGTNSYEQYF. Here the CDR3 DNA reads TGTGCCAGTAGTACCGGGACTAACTCCTACGAGCAGTACTTC.

This clonotype was detected ten times or more. The chain links TRBV28 to TRBJ2-1; 12 bases agree with TRBD2. V lost 7 bases and J lost 8; bases outside the gene matches: 6. Germline V gives CDR1 MDHEN, CDR2 SYDVKM. The CDR3 spans 14 residues. In DNA, the CDR3 is TGTGCCAGCACTAGACTAGCGGGAGTCGATGAGCAGTTCTTC. Encoded protein: CASTRLAGVDEQFF.

In this sample, this clonotype turned up a few times. The chain couples TRBV12-3 or TRBV12-4 to TRBJ2-4, with TRBD1 identical over 8 bases. The CDR3 contains 19 residues. Losses at the gene ends were 6 bases for V and 0 bases for J; bases not matched to a gene: 16. In nucleotides, the CDR3 is TGTGCCAGCAGCCCGTGGACAGGGATTAGCTGGTCAGCCAAAAACATTCAGTACTTC. Its protein is CASSPWTGISWSAKNIQYF.

J is TRBJ2-3 and V is TRBV29-1; TRBD2 matches at 13 bases. Germline V gene data show CDR1 as SQVTM and CDR2 as ANQGSEA. The CDR3 has 16 residues. V lost 7 bases and J lost 3; bases outside the gene matches: 10. Here the CDR3 reads CSGGGPLAGGTDTQYF. CDR3 nucleotide sequence: TGCAGCGGCGGGGGACCACTAGCGGGGGGGACAGATACGCAGTATTTT.

The table lists this clonotype with many counts. V and J are TRBV29-1 and TRBJ2-7, with 9 bases aligning to TRBD2. The CDR3 spans 14 residues. With 5 bases clipped from V and 6 bases from J, the junction kept 11 bases outside the gene matches. The germline gives CDR1 SQVTM, CDR2 ANQGSEA. The CDR3 here is CSVIPGLAEAEQYF. CDR3 sequence (DNA): TGCAGCGTTATACCGGGACTAGCAGAAGCCGAGCAGTACTTC.

The chain recombines TRBV30 with TRBJ1-1, with D uncertain. Germline CDR1 GTSNPN, CDR2 SVGIG (reference sequence). V lost 1 base, J lost 2 bases, and 5 bases lay in between. This CDR3 has 12 residues. CDR3 sequence reads: CAWSGINTEAFF. DNA for the CDR3: TGTGCCTGGAGTGGAATCAACACTGAAGCTTTCTTT. The complete variable domain, with remaining parts taken from reference TRBV30 and TRBJ1-1, reads SQTIHQWPATLVQPVGSPLSLECTVEGTSNPNLYWYRQAAGRGLQLLFYSVGIGQISSEVPQNLSASRPQDRQFILSSKKLLLSDSGFYLCAWSGINTEAFFGQGTRLTVV.

In regard to this clonotype: A read error likely explains this, since a far larger clone differs by one base. The J gene is TRBJ2-7, the V gene TRBV11-2; 7 bases align to TRBD2. CDR1 and CDR2 from the germline V gene are SGHAT and FQNNGV. The CDR3 sequence is 15 residues long. Trimming at V came to 1 base and at J to 7 bases, leaving 10 bases not matched to a gene. The CDR3 region is CASSLGAGTTHEQYF. Here the CDR3 DNA reads TGTGCCAGCAGCTTAGGGGCCGGGACTACCCATGAGCAGTACTTC.